These 28 T cell receptor beta chains came from one sample sequenced in a study of identical twins. TCRdb used MiXCR to reprocess the 5' RACE reads, holding one entry per CDR3 protein. The sample yields 430,000 or so distinct CDR3 sequences, roughly 26% seen once. The same sample was also studied in work on T cells expressing NK-cell markers.

The sample was CD4+ T cells sorted from blood. Receptor source: a woman aged 18-35 years in good health.

This clonotype was seen more than once but under ten times. CDR3 DNA sequence: TGTGCCAGCAGCCGGGGCTCGGGGGCAGGAACTGAAGCTTTCTTT. This translates into CASSRGSGAGTEAFF. The chain employs TRBV3-1 and TRBJ1-1; D possibly corresponds to TRBD1 (6 bases). Trimming removed 4 bases from V and 5 bases from J, with 17 bases in between. This CDR3 comprises 15 residues. Germline values: CDR1 LGHDT, CDR2 YNNKEL (reference sequence).

As for this clonotype: Lacking the conserved final phenylalanine or tryptophan, this CDR3 likely reflects a read error. It is unclear where the CDR3 begins or ends on the DNA, so no DNA is shown, and the CDR3 is as TCRdb lists it. This CDR3 is CASGALSL. The chain combines TRBV6-1 with TRBJ2-5; whether TRBD2, the table's D call, matches the DNA was not checked. Germline CDR1 and CDR2: MNHNS and SASEGT. The length of the CDR3 is 8 amino acids, counting both ends.

In its sample, this clonotype was seen a few times. The gene calls are TRBV3-1 and TRBJ2-5, with D perhaps TRBD1 (6 bases). Germline loops: CDR1 LGHDT, CDR2 YNNKEL (reference sequence). V shed 3 bases and J shed 5 bases, with 13 bases lying between them. The CDR3 runs 14 residues. The CDR3 sequence is CASSHLSRGETQYF. In nucleotides, the CDR3 is TGTGCCAGCAGCCACTTAAGTAGGGGGGAGACCCAGTACTTC.

V and J are TRBV10-3 and TRBJ2-1; D not certain. CDR3 size: 14 residues. Germline assignment: CDR1 ENHRY and CDR2 SYGVKD. The V end lost 6 bases, the J end lost 1 base, and 10 bases lay between the germline ends. CDR3 in DNA: TGTGCCATCAGGCCCACCCGATCCTACAATGAGCAGTTCTTC. Translation gives CAIRPTRSYNEQFF.

The chain is built from TRBV12-3 or TRBV12-4 and TRBJ1-3; 10 nucleotides match TRBD1. The CDR3 extends over 15 amino acids. Trimming took 4 bases from V and 3 from J; bases not matched to a gene: 3. CDR3 coding DNA: TGTGCCAGCAGTTCGGGACAGGGGTTTGGAAACACCATATATTTT. Protein sequence: CASSSGQGFGNTIYF.

Only a few counts were recorded for this clonotype. V and J are TRBV30 and TRBJ1-6, with TRBD1 identical over 7 bases. Looked up from germline, CDR1 is GTSNPN and CDR2 is SVGIG (reference sequence). The CDR3 has 16 amino acids. Trimming removed 5 bases from V and 4 bases from J; junction bases left unmatched: 11. CDR3: CAWGPSTGLYNSPLHF. The CDR3 region has the DNA TGTGCCTGGGGTCCGTCGACAGGGTTGTATAATTCACCCCTCCACTTT.

This clonotype was picked up many times. This chain connects TRBV12-3 or TRBV12-4 to TRBJ1-4, with D tentatively TRBD1 (6 bases). Trimming left V 6 bases short and J 8 bases short, with 10 bases between. The CDR3 totals 12 residues. The chain's CDR3 is CASRHRVEKLFF. The CDR3 DNA sequence: TGTGCCAGCAGGCACAGGGTCGAAAAACTGTTTTTT.

This clonotype has more than one count but fewer than ten. The chain joins TRBV11-2 to TRBJ1-1, with unresolved D. Germline assignment: CDR1 SGHAT and CDR2 FQNNGV. V was trimmed by 0 bases and J by 4 bases, leaving 12 bases between them. The CDR3 runs 15 residues. As DNA, the CDR3 is TGTGCCAGCAGCTTAGAGCCCGGGTTCGCCACTGAAGCTTTCTTT. Translated: CASSLEPGFATEAFF.

This clonotype has just one count. The V and J genes are TRBV19 and TRBJ2-2; D is undetermined. Trimming pared 3 bases from V and 7 bases from J, leaving 9 bases between. The V gene's germline CDR1 is LNHDA and CDR2 SQIVND (reference sequence). The CDR3 has 13 residues. The CDR3 spells CASSMGRGGELFF. The CDR3 DNA is TGTGCCAGTAGTATGGGCCGTGGCGGGGAGCTGTTTTTT.

This clonotype has just a few counts. J is TRBJ2-2 and V is TRBV12-3 or TRBV12-4; D is perhaps TRBD2 (5 bases). This CDR3 comprises 13 residues. The germline V and J ends were trimmed by 1 base and 9 bases, with 9 bases remaining between them. The CDR3 here is CASSLDPGRELFF. CDR3 coding DNA: TGTGCCAGCAGTTTAGACCCGGGAAGGGAGCTGTTTTTT.

This clonotype counts as medium-sized. The V and J genes are TRBV20-1 and TRBJ2-1; 12 positions match TRBD2. V shed 5 bases and J 9 bases; nucleotides not matched to a gene: 5. In germline, CDR1 is DFQATT, CDR2 SNEGSKA (reference sequence). The CDR3 loop spans 13 amino acids. CDR3 sequence (DNA): TGCAGTGCTCAGACTAGCGGGGGTGGTGAGCAGTTCTTC. It translates to CSAQTSGGGEQFF.

This clonotype was seen more than once but under ten times. The V and J genes are TRBV29-1 and TRBJ2-1, with 13 bases identical to TRBD2. The V segment lost 6 bases and the J segment 3 bases; nucleotides outside the gene matches: 5. CDR3 length: 15 amino acids. Germline V gene data show CDR1 as SQVTM and CDR2 as ANQGSEA. CDR3 coding DNA: TGCAGCGTCGAGGGACTAGCGGGGTACTACAATGAGCAGTTCTTC. Its translation is CSVEGLAGYYNEQFF.

A few counts support this clonotype. The chain combines TRBV9 with TRBJ2-1; TRBD2 matches at 11 bases. V was pared by 4 bases and J by 8 bases, with 8 bases of the junction left unmatched. The CDR3 is 15 residues long. Germline V lookup: CDR1 SGDLS, CDR2 YYNGEE. CDR3 nucleotide sequence: TGTGCCAGCAGCCCACGTACTAGCGGGAGCTATGAGCAGTTCTTC. The encoded protein is CASSPRTSGSYEQFF. Looking up the rest from reference TRBV9 and TRBJ2-1 gives the full variable domain: DSGVTQTPKHLITATGQRVTLRCSPRSGDLSVYWYQQSLDQGLQFLIQYYNGEERAKGNILERFSAQQFPDLHSELNLSSLELGDSALYFCASSPRTSGSYEQFFGPGTRLTVL.

This clonotype was counted a few times. Here the CDR3 DNA reads TGCAGAGTGCAGAACGATGAAAAACTGTTTTTT. This encodes CRVQNDEKLFF. The chain links TRBV20-1 to TRBJ1-4, with unresolved D. The CDR3 totals 11 residues. The V gene's germline CDR1 is DFQATT and CDR2 SNEGSKA (reference sequence).

This clonotype was observed a handful of times. The rearrangement links TRBV20-1 to TRBJ2-1; D unclear. The CDR3 covers 12 residues. V lost 6 bases and J lost 6, with 12 bases in between. Germline CDR1 is DFQATT and CDR2 is SNEGSKA (reference sequence). The DNA for the CDR3 is TGCAGTGCCCGGACCGCCATCAATGAGCAGTTCTTC. Its translation is CSARTAINEQFF.

The chain carries TRBV29-1 and TRBJ2-5; possible D gene TRBD1, 6 bases. CDR1 and CDR2 (germline): SQVTM, ANQGSEA. V was pared by 7 bases and J by 3 bases, with 12 bases between. The CDR3 sequence is 12 residues long. CDR3 coding DNA: TGCAGCGCCCTAGGGGGAGAAGAGACCCAGTACTTC. This codes for CSALGGEETQYF.

The chain uses TRBV9 and TRBJ2-6; D possibly corresponds to TRBD1 (7 bases). Germline V lookup: CDR1 SGDLS, CDR2 YYNGEE. The CDR3 is made up of 17 amino acids. Trimming removed 6 bases at V and 0 bases at J, with 16 bases between. The CDR3 loop reads CASTRDRVHSGANVLTF. The CDR3, as DNA: TGTGCCAGCACGCGGGACAGAGTACACTCTGGGGCCAACGTCCTGACTTTC. The complete variable domain, with remaining parts taken from reference TRBV9 and TRBJ2-6, reads DSGVTQTPKHLITATGQRVTLRCSPRSGDLSVYWYQQSLDQGLQFLIQYYNGEERAKGNILERFSAQQFPDLHSELNLSSLELGDSALYFCASTRDRVHSGANVLTFGAGSRLTVL.

This clonotype was detected only a few times. The V call is TRBV20-1, the J call TRBJ1-2; 10 bases agree with TRBD1. The CDR3 is made up of 15 amino acids. Trimming cost V 8 bases and J 7 bases; bases outside gene matches: 16. From germline, CDR1 is DFQATT and CDR2 SNEGSKA (reference sequence). This chain's CDR3 is CSFPGTGVGLGGYTF. CDR3 DNA sequence: TGCAGTTTCCCCGGGACAGGGGTAGGCTTGGGTGGCTACACCTTC.

This chain joins TRBV10-2 and TRBJ2-7; D unclear. CDR3 length: 14 residues. Trimming removed 5 bases at V and 0 bases at J, with 11 bases between. In germline, CDR1 is WSHSY, CDR2 SAAADI. CDR3 sequence (DNA): TGCGCCAGCAGTCGGACGGCCGGCTCCTACGAGCAGTACTTC. It encodes CASSRTAGSYEQYF.

The rearrangement joins TRBV7-8 to TRBJ2-5, with D tentatively TRBD2 (5 bases). Germline V gene sequence: CDR1 SGHVS, CDR2 FQNEAQ. The V end lost 1 base, the J end lost 7 bases, and 13 bases lay between the germline ends. This CDR3 contains 14 residues. CDR3 DNA sequence: TGTGCCAGCAGCTTAGAAGACTACGGGCGGACCCAGTACTTC. Translation gives CASSLEDYGRTQYF.

The chain joins TRBV20-1 to TRBJ2-2, with D tentatively TRBD1 or TRBD2 (6 bases each). CDR1 is DFQATT and CDR2 is SNEGSKA in the germline V gene (reference sequence). The V end lost 0 bases, the J end lost 2 bases, and 13 bases lay between the germline ends. The CDR3 length is 16 residues. The CDR3 DNA is TGCAGTGCTAGAGATCGGAGGGGGTCTAACACCGGGGAGCTGTTTTTT. Translating it yields CSARDRRGSNTGELFF.

J is TRBJ2-7 and V is TRBV18, with 9 bases aligning to TRBD1. Trimming took 3 bases from V and 0 from J; bases not matched to a gene: 15. The CDR3 has 19 amino acids. Germline CDR1 and CDR2: KGHSH and LQKENI. The CDR3 sequence: CASSPGPGQGLVYSYEQYF. The CDR3, as DNA: TGTGCCAGCTCACCCGGCCCGGGACAGGGACTCGTTTACTCCTACGAGCAGTACTTC.

The CDR3 spells CASSLDSLTLHF. CDR3 bases: TGTGCCAGCAGCTTAGACTCCCTAACCCTCCACTTT. The chain is built from TRBV11-3 and TRBJ1-6; no clear D gene. The V and J ends lost 0 bases and 14 bases respectively, with 8 bases between them. Germline V CDR1 and CDR2: SGHNT, YENEEA. The CDR3 spans 12 residues.

This clonotype was counted between two and nine times. CDR3 sequence reads: CASSLSSGSLPYYEQYF. CDR3 DNA sequence: TGTGCCAGCAGCCTATCAAGCGGGAGTCTCCCCTACTACGAGCAGTACTTC. The chain carries TRBV7-2 and TRBJ2-7; 8 positions match TRBD2. The CDR3 sequence is 17 residues long. V shed 5 bases and J 3 bases; nucleotides not matched to a gene: 15. Per germline, CDR1 SGHTA and CDR2 FQGNSA. The complete variable domain, with remaining parts taken from reference TRBV7-2 and TRBJ2-7, reads GAGVSQSPSNKVTEKGKDVELRCDPISGHTALYWYRQSLGQGLEFLIYFQGNSAPDKSGLPSDRFSAERTGGSVSTLTIQRTQQEDSAVYLCASSLSSGSLPYYEQYFGPGTRLTVT.

The chain combines TRBV12-3 or TRBV12-4 with TRBJ1-5; the D is unclear. The V gene lost 6 bases and the J gene lost 7 bases, with 22 bases spanning the gap. CDR3 length: 16 residues. CDR3 residues: CASSTTMGGGGQPQHF. The CDR3 DNA sequence: TGTGCCAGCAGCACCACAATGGGAGGAGGAGGGCAGCCCCAGCATTTT.

V and J are TRBV2 and TRBJ2-4; tentatively, D is TRBD1 (5 bases). This CDR3 spans 12 amino acids. The germline gives CDR1 SNHLY, CDR2 FYNNEI. V was clipped by 6 bases and J by 12 bases, with 15 bases between them. CDR3: CASRGPTGPQYF. The CDR3 nucleotides are TGTGCCAGCAGGGGTCCCACAGGTCCTCAGTACTTC.

This clonotype was observed at least ten times. Germline and junction disagree at one end, which may indicate a read error. The V gene is TRBV5-1, the J gene TRBJ1-5; TRBD1 agrees at 8 bases. Looked up from germline, CDR1 is SGHRS and CDR2 is YFSETQ. The CDR3 consists of 15 residues. This CDR3 reads CASSLAGQGNQPQHF. The CDR3 bases are TGTGCCAGCAGCTTAGCGGGACAGGGCAATCAGCCCCAGCATTTT.

CDR3 nucleotides: TGTGCCAGCAGTTACTCGAAGGCGGGGGCACCCCCTAGCACAGATACGCAGTATTTT. Translated: CASSYSKAGAPPSTDTQYF. V gene TRBV6-5 combines with J gene TRBJ2-3, with D tentatively TRBD2 (7 bases). CDR3 length: 19 residues. Trimming stripped 0 bases from V and 0 bases from J, with 19 bases between. Germline V gene data show CDR1 as MNHEY and CDR2 as SVGAGI.